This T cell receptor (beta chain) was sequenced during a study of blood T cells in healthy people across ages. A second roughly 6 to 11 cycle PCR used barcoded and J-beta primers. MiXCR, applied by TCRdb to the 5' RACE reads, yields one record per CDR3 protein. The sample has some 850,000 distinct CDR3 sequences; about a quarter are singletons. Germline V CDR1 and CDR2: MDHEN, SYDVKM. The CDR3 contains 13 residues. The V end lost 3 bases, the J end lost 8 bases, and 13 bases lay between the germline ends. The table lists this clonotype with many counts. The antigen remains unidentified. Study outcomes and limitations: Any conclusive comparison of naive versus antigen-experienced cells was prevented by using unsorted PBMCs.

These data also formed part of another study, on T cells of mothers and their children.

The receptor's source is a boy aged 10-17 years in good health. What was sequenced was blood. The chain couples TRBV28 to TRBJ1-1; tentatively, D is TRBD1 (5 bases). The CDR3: CASSFSGRAEAFF. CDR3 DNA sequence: TGTGCCAGCAGTTTTAGCGGCAGGGCCGAAGCTTTCTTT.